The 9 T cell receptor beta chains presented below share a single source sample, sequenced in a study of T cell repertoires in cytomegalovirus infection. MiXCR was run by TCRdb on the reads, yielding one entry per CDR3 protein. Counted here are roughly 310,000 distinct CDR3 sequences, 15% to 20% occurring once; the ten biggest clones make up 12%. The source material was PBMCs. These receptors were obtained from a human donor in good health (CMV status not recorded). Some clones in this sample may be carry-over from other donors' samples.

Remarks on this clonotype: This may arise from a read error, as a much more abundant clone is one base away. The V call is TRBV7-2, the J call TRBJ1-3, with TRBD1 as a possible D gene (6 bases). Per the germline V gene, CDR1 is SGHTA and CDR2 is FQGNSA. Trimming pared 5 bases from V and 3 bases from J, leaving 11 bases between. The CDR3 is made up of 14 amino acids. CDR3 sequence reads: CASSRPRGGNTIYF. DNA of the CDR3: TGTGCCAGCAGCCGCCCCAGGGGTGGAAACACCATATATTTT.

This clonotype was detected ten times or more. The rearrangement links TRBV6-1 to TRBJ2-7; 7 nucleotides match TRBD1. Germline CDR1 reads MNHNS; CDR2 reads SASEGT. The trim removed 2 bases at V and 3 bases at J, leaving 7 bases unmatched. The CDR3 spans 15 residues. DNA of the CDR3: TGTGCCAGCAGTGAACAGGGGGTACGGTTCTACGAGCAGTACTTC. Translating gives CASSEQGVRFYEQYF.

In its sample, this clonotype was seen many times. The V and J genes are TRBV18 and TRBJ1-1; the match to TRBD1 covers 9 bases. The CDR3 runs to 17 residues. Trimming took 3 bases from V and 3 from J; bases not matched to a gene: 11. Germline CDR1 is KGHSH and CDR2 is LQKENI. The CDR3 nucleotides are TGTGCCAGCTCACCCCGCGAATGGGACAGGGAGGACACTGAAGCTTTCTTT. Residues: CASSPREWDREDTEAFF.

This clonotype was picked up many times. The chain has TRBV12-3 or TRBV12-4 and TRBJ2-2; the match to TRBD1 covers 9 bases. This CDR3 has 15 amino acids. J was trimmed by 4 bases and V by 6 bases; bases with no gene match: 6. For the CDR3, the DNA is TGTGCCAGCAGCAAACGGGACAGGGTCACCGGGGAGCTGTTTTTT. As protein: CASSKRDRVTGELFF.

The chain carries TRBV7-9 and TRBJ1-3; D unclear. V was cut by 6 bases and J by 0 bases, with 9 bases left in between. The length of the CDR3 is 14 residues. Germline CDR1 reads SEHNR; CDR2 reads FQNEAQ (reference sequence). Written as DNA, the CDR3 is TGTGCCAGCAGAAAAGGAGTCTCTGGAAACACCATATATTTT. Translating gives CASRKGVSGNTIYF.

This clonotype occurred a few times. Written as DNA, the CDR3 is TGTGCCAGCTCACCACCGTCCCTCAGTAATGAAAAACTGTTTTTT. Amino acids: CASSPPSLSNEKLFF. The gene calls are TRBV18 and TRBJ1-4, with D uncertain. Germline V gives CDR1 KGHSH, CDR2 LQKENI. V was pared by 0 bases and J by 4 bases, with 9 bases between. The CDR3 is 15 residues long.

The V and J genes are TRBV25-1 and TRBJ2-7, with a weak D call TRBD2 (7 bases). Per germline, CDR1 MGHDK and CDR2 SYGVNS. The CDR3 covers 14 residues. V lost 5 bases to trimming and J lost 2 bases, with 13 bases between them. CDR3: CASSHPGGPYEQYF. The CDR3 bases are TGTGCCAGCAGTCACCCCGGGGGGCCCTACGAGCAGTACTTC.

The table lists this clonotype with many counts. The chain combines TRBV14 with TRBJ1-1; D possibly corresponds to TRBD1 (6 bases). In germline, CDR1 is SGHDN, CDR2 FVKESK. V shed 5 bases and J shed 12 bases, with 22 bases lying between them. The CDR3 is 14 amino acids. The chain's CDR3 is CASSDEFTGLRTFF. CDR3 bases: TGTGCCAGCAGCGATGAGTTTACAGGGCTTCGGACTTTCTTT.

This clonotype is a singleton in its sample. The chain uses TRBV6-2 or TRBV6-3 and TRBJ1-2; tentatively, D is TRBD1 (6 bases). The CDR3 is 12 residues long. V dropped 2 bases and J dropped 10 bases, with 11 bases sitting between them. CDR1 is MNHEY, CDR2 SVGEGT, per germline. The CDR3 here is CASSYTPGAYTF. CDR3 in DNA: TGTGCCAGCAGTTACACGCCGGGGGCCTACACCTTC.